Described below is a single T cell receptor (beta chain) sequence and its context. The CDR3 has 17 amino acids. V shed 0 bases and J 0 bases; nucleotides not matched to a gene: 3. CDR1 and CDR2 (germline): SGDLS, YYNGEE. This record comes from a study of blood T cells in healthy people across ages. A second PCR of about 7 to 12 cycles used a sample-barcoded 5' primer and a J-beta primer mix. The authors tagged each cDNA molecule using a template-switch adaptor with 12 random nucleotides. TCRdb redid the calling of the 5' RACE reads with MiXCR, one entry per CDR3 protein. The sample includes roughly 860,000 distinct CDR3 sequences, 62% of them seen just once.

The chain uses TRBV9 and TRBJ2-1; 10 bases line up with TRBD2. The sequence came from a man aged 25-45 years in good health. The specimen was blood. CDR3 in amino acids: CASSVGLAGGSYNEQFF. CDR3 DNA sequence: TGTGCCAGCAGCGTAGGGTTAGCGGGGGGCTCCTACAATGAGCAGTTCTTC.